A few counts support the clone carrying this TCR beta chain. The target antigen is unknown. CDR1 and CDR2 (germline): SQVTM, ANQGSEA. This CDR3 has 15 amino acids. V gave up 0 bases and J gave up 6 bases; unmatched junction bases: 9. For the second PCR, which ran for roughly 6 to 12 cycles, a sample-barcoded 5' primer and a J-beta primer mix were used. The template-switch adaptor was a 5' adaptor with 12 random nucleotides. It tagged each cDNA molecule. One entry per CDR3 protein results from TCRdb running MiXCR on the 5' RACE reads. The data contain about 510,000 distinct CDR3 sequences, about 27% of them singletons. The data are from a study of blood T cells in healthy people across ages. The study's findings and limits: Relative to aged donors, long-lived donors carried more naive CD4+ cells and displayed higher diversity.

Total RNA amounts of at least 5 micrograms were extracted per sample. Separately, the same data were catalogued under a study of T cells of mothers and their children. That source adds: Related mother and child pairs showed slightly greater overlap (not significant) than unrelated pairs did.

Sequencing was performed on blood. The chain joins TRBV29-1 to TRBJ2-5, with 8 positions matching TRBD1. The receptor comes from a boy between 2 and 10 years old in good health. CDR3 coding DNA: TGCAGCGTTGAAGATGACGTCCAGGGGGCGAAGACCCAGTACTTC. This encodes CSVEDDVQGAKTQYF.